This T cell receptor (beta chain) was recorded in a study of shared clonotypes between healthy human individuals. Overall study findings and caveats: The study found approximately 5% of naive CD4 clonotypes shared across several donors. Among donors, clonotype sharing was expected to be affected by sequencing depth. What rarefaction showed was incomplete sorted-subset sequencing despite large depth.

Looked up from germline, CDR1 is LGHNA and CDR2 is YNFKEQ. Trimming stripped 0 bases from V and 3 bases from J, with 11 bases between. There are 15 residues in the CDR3. This clone was seen only a few times. Antigen unknown. Generated by immunoSEQ multiplex PCR, the TCRdb table keeps only in-frame clones and is missing some. Of roughly 120,000 clones listed, about 70% are singletons. This TCR derives from a woman in her 30s in good health. The V and J genes are TRBV4-2 and TRBJ1-2, with D hard to call. The material sequenced was memory CD8+ T cells sorted from blood. Regarding subset: CD45RO+ cells pooled with CCR7-negative TemRA cells. CDR3 nucleotides: TGTGCCAGCAGCCAAGATCATAACGGAGACTATGGCTACACCTTC. It yields the protein CASSQDHNGDYGYTF.